Listed below are T cell receptor beta chains from one sample, sequenced in a study of metastatic and nonmetastatic thyroid tumors. TCRdb re-called the PCR reads through MiXCR. The sample contains under 35,000 clones, roughly 19% of which appear only once. The sequenced sample consisted of blood. The receptors were gathered from a female donor with papillary thyroid cancer or a benign thyroid nodule (not recorded which). Some clones in this sample may be carry-over from other donors' samples. Both conserved end residues are part of each CDR3. D genes are given only for firm matches. Size values are once, few and many counts, or a class for expanded clones, and some rows have none.

abundance: medium-sized
v_gene: TRBV19
j_gene: TRBJ1-5
d_gene: .
CDR3nt: TGTGCCAGTAACCCTAGCGGGACGGACCCCCGGCCCCAGCATTTT
CDR3aa: CASNPSGTDPRPQHF

abundance: many
v_gene: TRBV9
j_gene: TRBJ1-1
d_gene: TRBD1
CDR3nt: TGTGCCAGCACCTCAGGGGGAGAGAACACTGAAGCTTTCTTT
CDR3aa: CASTSGGENTEAFF

abundance: .
v_gene: TRBV11-2
j_gene: TRBJ2-3
d_gene: .
CDR3nt: TGTGCCAGCAGCTTAGATTCGTACACAGATGCGCAGTATTTT
CDR3aa: CASSLDSYTDAQYF

abundance: .
v_gene: TRBV5-1
j_gene: TRBJ2-7
d_gene: TRBD2
CDR3nt: TGCGCCAGCAGCTTGGACCCCGCGGGAGGAAGGTACGAGCAGTACTTC
CDR3aa: CASSLDPAGGRYEQYF

abundance: many
v_gene: TRBV7-6
j_gene: TRBJ1-5
d_gene: .
CDR3nt: TGTGCCAGCAGCTTAGATAGCAATCAGCCCCAGCATTTT
CDR3aa: CASSLDSNQPQHF

abundance: .
v_gene: TRBV7-2
j_gene: TRBJ2-6
d_gene: .
CDR3nt: TGTGCCAGCAGCTTACAGGGCAGGGACATACCCATGGCTGGGGCCAACGTCCTGACTTTC
CDR3aa: CASSLQGRDIPMAGANVLTF

abundance: .
v_gene: TRBV19
j_gene: TRBJ1-5
d_gene: TRBD1
CDR3nt: TGTGCCAGTGGAACCTTACAGGGGTACGGGACCCAGCATTTT
CDR3aa: CASGTLQGYGTQHF

abundance: many
v_gene: TRBV20-1
j_gene: TRBJ1-4
d_gene: .
CDR3nt: TGCAGTGCTAGAGACCGAATAACGCGGGCTAATGAAAAACTGTTTTTT
CDR3aa: CSARDRITRANEKLFF

abundance: .
v_gene: TRBV5-1
j_gene: TRBJ1-1
d_gene: .
CDR3nt: TGCGCCAGCAGCTTGGGGGCAGGACGCCTTCTGAAGGACACTGAAGCTTTCTTT
CDR3aa: CASSLGAGRLLKDTEAFF

abundance: few
v_gene: TRBV10-3
j_gene: TRBJ1-2
d_gene: .
CDR3nt: TGTGCCATCAGAGGCTACAGGGAATCAGATGGCTACACCTTC
CDR3aa: CAIRGYRESDGYTF

abundance: many
v_gene: TRBV10-3
j_gene: TRBJ2-5
d_gene: .
CDR3nt: TGTGCCATCAGTGAGTCGACAGAGGAGACCCAGTACTTC
CDR3aa: CAISESTEETQYF

abundance: many
v_gene: TRBV10-2
j_gene: TRBJ2-3
d_gene: TRBD2
CDR3nt: TGCGCCAGCAGTGAGTCGGGGGGGGGAACAGATACGCAGTATTTT
CDR3aa: CASSESGGGTDTQYF

abundance: .
v_gene: TRBV27
j_gene: TRBJ2-7
d_gene: TRBD2
CDR3nt: TGTGCCAGCAGTTTACGAGGACTAGCGCCCTACGAGCAGTACTTC
CDR3aa: CASSLRGLAPYEQYF

abundance: many
v_gene: TRBV20-1
j_gene: TRBJ1-5
d_gene: .
CDR3nt: TGCAGTGCTATCCCATCCGTCGCGCAGCCCCAGCATTTT
CDR3aa: CSAIPSVAQPQHF

abundance: .
v_gene: TRBV7-9
j_gene: TRBJ2-2
d_gene: TRBD1
CDR3nt: TGTGCCAGCAGCTTCGGACAGGGTACCGGGGAGCTGTTTTTT
CDR3aa: CASSFGQGTGELFF

abundance: few
v_gene: TRBV28
j_gene: TRBJ1-1
d_gene: .
CDR3nt: TGTGCCAGCAGTTTGGCGGGCCTCGTAGCTTTCTTT
CDR3aa: CASSLAGLVAFF

abundance: many
v_gene: TRBV9
j_gene: TRBJ2-3
d_gene: TRBD2
CDR3nt: TGTGCCAGCAGCGTAGGAGCGGGGGCCTCCACAGATACGCAGTATTTT
CDR3aa: CASSVGAGASTDTQYF

abundance: .
v_gene: TRBV20-1
j_gene: TRBJ2-7
d_gene: TRBD1
CDR3nt: TGCAGTGCTAGAGGGGACAGGCGAAGTACCTACGAGCAGTACTTC
CDR3aa: CSARGDRRSTYEQYF

abundance: many
v_gene: TRBV19
j_gene: TRBJ2-7
d_gene: .
CDR3nt: TGTGCCAGTAGGATTGACGACGGGGGCACCTACGAGCAGTACTTC
CDR3aa: CASRIDDGGTYEQYF

abundance: few
v_gene: TRBV28
j_gene: TRBJ2-2
d_gene: TRBD1
CDR3nt: TGTGCCAGCCGGCCCGGGCAGGGGGCCTACACCGGGGAGCTGTTTTTT
CDR3aa: CASRPGQGAYTGELFF

abundance: many
v_gene: TRBV15
j_gene: TRBJ1-5
d_gene: .
CDR3nt: TGTGCCACCAGCAGAGATTGGGGGGACAATAGCAATCAGCCCCAGCATTTT
CDR3aa: CATSRDWGDNSNQPQHF

abundance: many
v_gene: TRBV10-2
j_gene: TRBJ2-5
d_gene: .
CDR3nt: TGCGCCAGCACCCCCCTTGGTTCTGAACTCGAGACCCAGTACTTC
CDR3aa: CASTPLGSELETQYF